This TCR beta chain came from a study of cytomegalovirus exposure and HLA in healthy donors. Overall study context: Membership in the Caucasian-associated ancestry cluster was found for around 81% of almost 400 genotyped donors.

Both 60 Vbeta primers and 13 Jbeta primers went into the PCR. The method was immunoSEQ multiplex PCR; TCRdb's version includes in-frame clones alone and lacks a portion of them. The table has approximately 200,000 clones, 82% seen once. CDR1 SGDLS and CDR2 YYNGEE come from the germline V gene. V was clipped by 2 bases and J by 1 base; unmatched bases: 2. This CDR3 contains 15 residues. Material for sequencing was PBMCs. This chain uses TRBV9 with TRBJ2-1, with 8 positions matching TRBD2. This sequence originates from a boy between 2 and 10 years old in good health and CMV-seronegative. CDR3: CASSVTSGSYNEQFF. CDR3 in DNA: TGTGCCAGCAGCGTCACTAGCGGTTCCTACAATGAGCAGTTCTTC.